The 9 T cell receptor beta chains below were found in one sample sequenced in a study of T cell repertoires in cytomegalovirus infection. These TCRs' antigens remain unknown. TCRdb recomputed calls from the reads with MiXCR, one row per CDR3 protein. Of about 830,000 distinct CDR3 sequences in the sample, around a third were seen once. The input for sequencing was cultured CD8+ T cells from PBMCs, taken from culture after CMV antigen stimulation. These receptors all come from a human donor in good health (CMV status not recorded). Some clones in this sample may be carry-over from other donors' samples.

This clonotype has just a few counts. CDR3 in amino acids: CASSGGRYTDTQYF. DNA of the CDR3: TGTGCCAGCAGTGGGGGCAGGTACACAGATACGCAGTATTTT. This chain joins TRBV2 and TRBJ2-3; the D gene is possibly TRBD1 (5 bases). This CDR3 region has 14 residues. The V and J ends lost 4 bases and 2 bases respectively, with 10 bases between them. CDR1 is SNHLY and CDR2 is FYNNEI in the germline V gene.

This clonotype was observed a handful of times. This sequence joins TRBV10-3 and TRBJ1-2, with TRBD1 matching over 9 bases. The trim removed 6 bases at V and 6 bases at J, leaving 29 bases unmatched. Germline assignment: CDR1 ENHRY and CDR2 SYGVKD. This CDR3 is 21 amino acids long. The CDR3 nucleotides read TGTGCCATCAGAACTTTCGAACTGCAACCGCAACCTACAGGGGGCAAGGATGGCTACACCTTC. Encoded protein: CAIRTFELQPQPTGGKDGYTF.

This clonotype was found once. A much larger clone sits a single nucleotide away, making a read error possible. The chain combines TRBV7-8 with TRBJ2-1; TRBD1 matches 7 bases. The CDR3 covers 15 residues. The germline gives CDR1 SGHVS, CDR2 FQNEAQ. The CDR3 here is CANSRDSLTYNEQFF. In DNA form, the CDR3 reads TGTGCCAACAGCCGGGACAGTCTAACCTACAATGAGCAGTTCTTC.

J is TRBJ2-7 and V is TRBV12-3 or TRBV12-4; possibly TRBD1 for D (5 bases). This CDR3 contains 14 residues. Trimming took 2 bases from V and 2 from J, leaving 10 bases between them. The CDR3 DNA sequence: TGTGCCAGCAGTTTAATCGCCAGGGCCTACGAGCAGTACTTC. Its protein is CASSLIARAYEQYF.

In its sample, this clonotype was seen many times. V is TRBV7-6 and J is TRBJ2-7; 9 bases agree with TRBD1. The CDR3 length is 14 residues. J lost 5 bases, V lost 6 bases, and 8 bases had no gene match. Germline V gives CDR1 SGHVS, CDR2 FNYEAQ. CDR3 region: CASSAGQGRNEQYF. The CDR3 DNA reads TGTGCCAGCAGTGCGGGACAGGGAAGGAACGAGCAGTACTTC.

This clonotype was counted only a few times. The CDR3 DNA is TGTGCCAGCAGCTCTGTGGGGAAATCGAACACCGGGGAGCTGTTTTTT. The encoded protein is CASSSVGKSNTGELFF. V and J are TRBV7-9 and TRBJ2-2; D is uncertain. The CDR3 contains 16 residues. CDR1 is SEHNR, CDR2 FQNEAQ, per germline (reference sequence). The germline V and J ends were trimmed by 4 bases and 0 bases, with 12 bases remaining between them.

The genes are TRBV19 and TRBJ1-5, with 8 bases matching TRBD1. The CDR3 runs 15 residues. CDR1 is LNHDA, CDR2 SQIVND, per germline (reference sequence). The V gene end was trimmed by 5 bases and the J gene end by 4 bases; junction bases not matched to a gene: 7. The chain's CDR3 is CASSVDRGGNQPQHF. In nucleotides, the CDR3 is TGTGCCAGTAGTGTCGACAGGGGAGGGAATCAGCCCCAGCATTTT.

Only a few counts were recorded for this clonotype. The junction departs from the called germline gene at one end, perhaps through a read error. The CDR3 is CASSLNGLAGYNEQFF. The CDR3 bases are TGTGCTAGCAGCTTAAACGGGCTAGCGGGGTACAATGAGCAGTTCTTC. J is TRBJ2-1 and V is TRBV7-7; 9 bases map to TRBD2. The CDR3 runs to 16 residues. CDR1 and CDR2 (germline): SSHAT, FNYEAQ (reference sequence). Together with reference TRBV7-7 and TRBJ2-1, the CDR3 gives the full variable domain: GAGVSQSPRYKVTKRGQDVTLRCDPISSHATLYWYQQALGQGPEFLTYFNYEAQPDKSGLPSDRFSAERPEGSISTLTIQRTEQRDSAMYRCASSLNGLAGYNEQFFGPGTRLTVL.

The chain links TRBV4-1 to TRBJ2-1; 10 positions agree with TRBD2. V trimming: 1 base; J trimming: 3 bases; junction bases outside the gene matches: 3. The CDR3 runs to 16 residues. From germline, CDR1 is MGHRA and CDR2 YSYEKL. The CDR3: CASSQASGGRYNEQFF. The CDR3 DNA sequence: TGCGCCAGCAGCCAAGCTAGCGGGGGACGCTACAATGAGCAGTTCTTC.